This T cell receptor (beta chain) appears in the sequencing data of a study of shared clonotypes between healthy human individuals (dated by TCRdb to about 2020). With regard to the full study: A couple of women and three men aged 18 to 49 years were included in the cohort. For each donor, CD4 naive and CD4 memory were each given three plates, CD8 naive was given two plates, and CD8 memory was given one plate. The study deeply sequenced blood TCR repertoires of five healthy adults to estimate repertoire size and the extent of clonotype sharing between individuals. To increase sequencing depth and limit assay-specific biases, different laboratories used diverse techniques to prepare libraries and sequence TCR repertoires. Leukapheresis yielded between about 0.8 and 8.9 billion PBMCs per donor.

CD8 naive samples consisted of CD45RO-negative cells that were positively selected for CCR7, yielding a CD45RA+CCR7+ population without TemRA cells. The donors were healthy, HIV-negative adults with no recently reported acute infections or vaccinations. All donors were Caucasian adults living in Nashville, Tennessee, USA. Blood was obtained by leukapheresis, after which PBMCs were separated by Ficoll-Histopaque density gradient centrifugation and cryopreserved in liquid nitrogen vapor phase. Analytical flow cytometry was used to check the purity and quantity of each magnetically sorted T cell population. Each sorted fraction had its genomic DNA isolated and then quantified by UV absorbance on a Nanodrop 2000c. General conclusions and limits of the study: The small number of donors limited the genetic and exposure-history diversity represented. Sampling was limited to blood, and TCR repertoires in tissue likely differ from TCR repertoires in blood. Pairwise subsampling led to the expectation that sequencing depth would affect the degree of clonotype sharing among donors. Larger estimated clonotype richness was generally found for naive subsets than for memory subsets. Even with the large sequencing depth, rarefaction of the sorted-subset datasets indicated that sequencing was incomplete. Across a few donors, 5% to 6% of naive CD4, approximately 4% of naive CD8, 2.3% of memory CD4, and 0.4% to 0.45% of memory CD8 clonotypes were shared. Compared with non-shared clonotypes, the clonotypes found in all four sorted-subset donors had higher generation probabilities.

The count of this clone is one. Its recognized antigen is unknown. The input lacks base qualities; no much larger clone sits a single base away. CDR1 and CDR2, per the germline V gene (reference sequence), are MNHEY and SMNVEV. The CDR3 goes from the cysteine to the phenylalanine over 14 residues. The CDR3 DNA has 42 bases and is translated from base 1. Clipping removes 10 bases from V and 6 bases from J, with 6 as the unmatched junction base count. Using the deep immunoSEQ assay, TCR CDR3 regions were amplified from genomic DNA by multiplex PCR. Extracted genomic DNA from each cell subset was distributed evenly across all wells of several immunoSEQ 96-well plates, and each plate was treated as a replicate. For sorted subsets, about 200 ng genomic DNA, equal to 25,000 to 35,000 T cell genomes, was loaded into each replicate PCR. Purified libraries were measured with a Qubit 3.0 fluorometer, size-checked on a Bioanalyzer 2100, and measured again with the KAPA Library Quantification kit. Each immunoSEQ 96-well plate was sequenced on its own single-read 150-cycle Illumina NextSeq 550 flow cell. On the study's bioinformatics: Because the immunoSEQ output included only junctional sequences and no quality scores, the filtering could not be the same as the filtering used for full-length reads. To assign V/J genes and CDR3, sequences were annotated against IMGT germline references using PyIR, a Python wrapper for IgBLAST v1.9. Reads were filtered out if the reads had weak V/J assignments (E-value above 1e-6), no CDR3, stop codons, out-of-frame junctions, or ambiguous translated residues. V3J clonotypes were defined as sequences sharing the same inferred V gene, J gene, and CDR3 amino acid sequence. To compute the percentage overlap between repertoires, the number of shared unique clonotypes was divided by the size of the smaller repertoire. Repertoire richness was assessed with RTK rarefaction, the Chao1 estimator, and Recon v2.1 estimates of unobserved clonotypes. OLGA was used to compute generation probabilities for all TCRbeta clonotypes that the gDNA method yielded from four donors. TCRdb retrieved this table from immuneACCESS and kept in-frame rearrangements only. Not all clones are present; in checked studies, unresolved V genes account for under half, and no reason is known for the remainder. Clonal size and the V and J genes are those of that table, whereas D and trimming came from the DNA. For this sample there are roughly 1,800,000 clones; over 85% appear just once. Of the sample, more than 0.9% is held by the ten largest clones.

The sequencing input was naive CD8+ T cells sorted from blood. The sample's cell subset or site label, in plain terms: CD45RA+CCR7+. Recombination connected TRBV27 to TRBJ2-2; 12 nucleotides in the junction match TRBD2. The receptor comes from a young man in good health. Read as DNA, the sequence is TGTGCCACAAGACTAGCGGGAGCTCCCGGGGAGCTGTTTTTT. Its translation is CATRLAGAPGELFF.